This entry is about one TCR beta chain. The CDR3 loop spans 14 amino acids. The germline gives CDR1 LNHDA, CDR2 SQIVND (reference sequence). V was pared by 10 bases and J by 5 bases, with 12 bases of the junction left unmatched. This sample is drawn from a study of cytomegalovirus exposure and HLA in healthy donors. Generated by immunoSEQ multiplex PCR, the TCRdb table keeps only in-frame clones and is missing some. Among about 280,000 clones listed, around 89% were seen once. The TCR originated in a woman aged 18-29 years in good health and CMV-seronegative. Sequencing input: PBMCs. This chain connects TRBV19 to TRBJ2-7, with 9 nucleotides matching TRBD1. CDR3 sequence: CATQTGTGRHEQYF. The CDR3 DNA sequence: TGTGCCACCCAAACCGGGACAGGGCGACACGAGCAGTACTTC.